The T cell receptor beta chain under discussion was sequenced for a study of blood T cell repertoires in COVID-19. Study overall: COVID-19 samples from acute and convalescent phases originated in the United States, Italy and Spain. The analysed material was cDNA or gDNA that came from T cells, B-cell-depleted T cells, or PBMCs.

The CDR3 runs to 15 residues. V lost 3 bases, J lost 1 base, and 9 bases lay in between. From germline, CDR1 is LNHDA and CDR2 SQIVND (reference sequence). Original processing methods: From reference gene primer amplification, estimates of nucleated cell counts were derived. Assay used: immunoSEQ multiplex PCR; TCRdb lists only in-frame clones, some missing. V and J calls and clone size come straight from that table; D and trimming were deduced from the DNA. The data hold fewer than 150,000 clones, with about 86% observed a single time. The receptor comes from a woman aged 40 to 55 with acute or convalescent COVID-19. The chain uses TRBV19 and TRBJ2-2; a possible D gene is TRBD2 (6 bases). The specimen was peripheral blood. DNA of the CDR3: TGTGCCAGTAGTATGGGGGGATGGAACACCGGGGAGCTGTTTTTT. The encoded protein is CASSMGGWNTGELFF.